The sequence of this T cell receptor (beta chain) was determined in a study of T cell responses to AZD1222 COVID-19 vaccine. Points from the study as a whole: Spike was spanned by vaccine-associated CD4 TCRs, which were dominant at 160-218 and 743-854.

This CDR3 has 15 amino acids. Germline V CDR1 and CDR2: SGHTA, FQGNSA. The germline V and J ends were trimmed by 2 bases and 3 bases, with 13 bases remaining between them. Repertoires were generated with immunoSEQ multiplex PCR, while TCRdb's copy carries only in-frame clones and drops some. The sample contains 100,000 or so clones, approximately 90% of which appear only once. This clone was observed a single time. Its antigen is not known. The clonotype comes from an adult in good health. The chain recombines TRBV7-2 with TRBJ2-5, with D possibly being TRBD1 or TRBD2 (5 bases each). The specimen comprised peripheral blood, sampled on day 0 of AZD1222 vaccination. The CDR3 DNA sequence: TGTGCCAGCAGCTTAAATCCGGGGCCCAAAGAGACCCAGTACTTC. This sequence encodes CASSLNPGPKETQYF.